A selection of T cell receptor beta chains follows, all from one sample in a study of T cell changes during pregnancy in multiple sclerosis. The protocol was immunoSEQ multiplex PCR, while the TCRdb copy is restricted to in-frame clones and leaves out a portion. Of 50,000 to 65,000 clones listed, about 92% were seen once; the top ten hold around 0.93%. This sample comprised peripheral blood, obtained in the first trimester of pregnancy. The receptors shown here come from a female donor with multiple sclerosis, enrolled in a pregnancy study. The CDR3 runs from the conserved cysteine through the conserved F or W. D genes are given only for firm matches. For some rows the clone size is stated as once, few or many, or as a class when expanded; others skip it.

j_call	d_call	v_call	clone_size	cdr3_aa	cdr3_nt
TRBJ1-1	NA	TRBV4-3	NA	CASSQGPRATEAFF	TGCGCCAGCAGCCAAGGTCCGAGGGCCACTGAAGCTTTCTTT
TRBJ2-2	NA	TRBV7-8	NA	CASSHGGQGELFF	TGTGCCAGCAGTCACGGGGGGCAGGGGGAGCTGTTTTTT
TRBJ2-1	TRBD2	TRBV7-2	NA	CASSSPTSGGALIEQFF	TGTGCCAGCAGCTCGCCGACTAGCGGGGGGGCTTTAATTGAGCAGTTCTTC
TRBJ2-5	TRBD2	TRBV2	NA	CASNLRGGPETQYF	TGTGCCAGCAATCTGCGGGGGGGCCCAGAGACCCAGTACTTC
TRBJ2-7	NA	TRBV18	NA	CASSPDRGAPYEQYF	TGTGCCAGCTCACCGGACCGGGGGGCCCCCTACGAGCAGTACTTC
TRBJ2-7	TRBD2	TRBV7-3	once	CASSSGGSYEQYF	TGTGCCAGCAGCTCCGGGGGGTCCTACGAGCAGTACTTC
TRBJ1-5	NA	TRBV6-6	NA	CASSYSRTAQPQHF	TGTGCCAGCAGTTACTCGAGAACCGCTCAGCCCCAGCATTTT
TRBJ2-7	TRBD2	TRBV6-5	NA	CASSYERGLGQYF	TGTGCCAGCAGTTACGAGCGGGGTTTGGGGCAGTACTTC
TRBJ1-2	NA	TRBV29-1	NA	CSVGGGYTF	TGCAGCGTAGGGGGGGGATACACCTTC
TRBJ1-1	TRBD1	TRBV4-2	NA	CASSQGRGRFNTEAFF	TGTGCCAGCAGCCAAGGCAGGGGGAGGTTCAACACTGAAGCTTTCTTT
TRBJ2-1	TRBD1	TRBV7-2	NA	CASSTRWDRVNEQFF	TGTGCCAGCAGCACCAGGTGGGACAGGGTCAATGAGCAGTTCTTC
TRBJ1-5	NA	TRBV19	NA	CASSTLIGTLGNQPQHF	TGTGCCAGTAGTACCCTCATCGGGACACTGGGGAATCAGCCCCAGCATTTT
TRBJ2-7	NA	TRBV9	NA	CASSVDGWDTYEQYF	TGTGCCAGCAGCGTAGACGGGTGGGACACGTACGAGCAGTACTTC
TRBJ2-7	TRBD2	TRBV4-1	few	CASSQGLAGLYEQYF	TGCGCCAGCAGCCAAGGACTAGCGGGGCTCTACGAGCAGTACTTC
TRBJ2-7	TRBD1	TRBV7-8	NA	CASSSLPAGTGAYEQYF	TGTGCCAGCAGCTCCTTACCAGCCGGGACAGGGGCCTACGAGCAGTACTTC
TRBJ2-7	TRBD2	TRBV6-6	NA	CASRPSLAGSYEQYF	TGTGCCAGCAGGCCTAGCCTAGCGGGTTCGTACGAGCAGTACTTC
TRBJ2-1	TRBD2	TRBV28	NA	CASSFAASGGAGLEQFF	TGTGCCAGCAGTTTCGCGGCTAGCGGGGGGGCCGGCCTTGAGCAGTTCTTC
TRBJ2-7	TRBD1	TRBV15	NA	CATSINLAGTGPYEQYF	TGTGCCACCAGCATTAACCTGGCCGGGACAGGACCCTACGAGCAGTACTTC
TRBJ1-2	TRBD1	TRBV19	NA	CASSIDGQGNYGYTF	TGTGCCAGTAGTATTGATGGACAGGGTAACTATGGCTACACCTTC
TRBJ1-4	TRBD1	TRBV9	NA	CASSVEGQGARLFF	TGTGCCAGCAGCGTAGAAGGGCAGGGGGCGAGGCTGTTTTTT
TRBJ2-1	NA	TRBV9	few	CASSVEGIGGQFF	TGTGCCAGCAGCGTAGAGGGTATCGGGGGGCAGTTCTTC
TRBJ2-5	TRBD2	TRBV7-2	NA	CASSFRTSGVRETQYF	TGTGCCAGCAGCTTTCGAACTAGCGGGGTCCGAGAGACCCAGTACTTC
TRBJ2-5	NA	TRBV18	NA	CASSEAVGIQETQYF	TGTGCCAGCTCAGAAGCGGTCGGGATACAAGAGACCCAGTACTTC
TRBJ1-1	NA	TRBV19	few	CASGQGSGGFTEAFF	TGTGCCAGTGGGCAAGGATCGGGAGGGTTCACTGAAGCTTTCTTT
TRBJ1-5	NA	TRBV5-6	NA	CASSYGGQPQHF	TGTGCCAGCAGCTACGGGGGGCAGCCCCAGCATTTT
TRBJ1-1	TRBD1	TRBV5-1	NA	CASRRQGSEAFF	TGCGCCAGCAGACGACAGGGGTCAGAAGCTTTCTTT
TRBJ1-2	NA	TRBV27	NA	CASSLISGGRGYGYTF	TGTGCCAGCAGTCTCATATCGGGAGGGCGCGGCTATGGCTACACCTTC
TRBJ1-1	NA	TRBV4-3	few	CASSQGKGLNTEAFF	TGCGCCAGCAGCCAAGGGAAGGGGCTGAACACTGAAGCTTTCTTT
TRBJ2-3	NA	TRBV7-8	NA	CASSLGTTADTQYF	TGTGCCAGCAGCTTAGGGACTACAGCAGATACGCAGTATTTT
TRBJ2-2	NA	TRBV4-1	NA	CASSQDAAYTGELFF	TGCGCCAGCAGCCAAGATGCGGCCTACACCGGGGAGCTGTTTTTT
TRBJ2-7	TRBD2	TRBV10-3	NA	CAISVSSGGSYEQYF	TGTGCCATCAGTGTATCTAGCGGGGGCTCCTACGAGCAGTACTTC
TRBJ1-2	TRBD1	TRBV19	NA	CASSVNRGLVYTF	TGTGCCAGTAGTGTTAACAGGGGGCTGGTCTACACCTTC
TRBJ2-2	TRBD2	TRBV6-4	few	CASSSGETGELFF	TGTGCCAGCTCTAGCGGGGAGACCGGGGAGCTGTTTTTT
TRBJ2-5	TRBD1	TRBV5-5	NA	CASSRDRAVTQYF	TGTGCCAGCAGCCGAGACAGGGCGGTGACCCAGTACTTC
TRBJ1-1	NA	TRBV30	NA	CAWSNRVTEAFF	TGTGCCTGGAGTAACAGGGTGACTGAAGCTTTCTTT
TRBJ1-2	NA	TRBV18	NA	CASSPIIDTAGGYTF	TGTGCCAGCTCACCGATTATTGACACGGCGGGAGGCTACACCTTC
TRBJ2-3	NA	TRBV5-1	NA	CASSFGGNTPTDTQYF	TGCGCCAGCAGCTTTGGGGGGAACACACCCACAGATACGCAGTATTTT
TRBJ2-5	TRBD1	TRBV11-1	NA	CASSFGPGQGAQETQYF	TGTGCCAGCAGCTTTGGTCCGGGACAGGGAGCCCAAGAGACCCAGTACTTC
TRBJ2-5	NA	TRBV9	NA	CASSVATGQGIETQYF	TGTGCCAGCAGCGTAGCTACGGGGCAGGGGATAGAGACCCAGTACTTC
TRBJ2-5	TRBD2	TRBV18	NA	CASSPLALAGGLQIQETQYF	TGTGCCAGCTCACCATTGGCCCTAGCGGGGGGCCTACAAATACAAGAGACCCAGTACTTC
TRBJ2-7	TRBD2	TRBV2	NA	CASSGFGGARFAYF	TGTGCCAGCAGCGGGTTCGGGGGGGCCAGGTTCGCGTACTTC
TRBJ2-1	NA	TRBV4-1	once	CASSHINNEQFF	TGCGCCAGCAGCCATATAAACAATGAGCAGTTCTTC
TRBJ2-5	TRBD2	TRBV6-1	NA	CASLRGVRETQYF	TGTGCCAGCTTGCGGGGGGTTCGGGAGACCCAGTACTTC
TRBJ2-1	NA	TRBV5-4	NA	CASSTQGSYNEQFF	TGTGCCAGCAGCACACAGGGCTCCTACAATGAGCAGTTCTTC
TRBJ2-3	NA	TRBV12-2	NA	CASRQELGSGGAGDTQYF	TGTGCAAGTCGACAAGAGTTGGGTAGCGGGGGGGCCGGAGATACGCAGTATTTT
TRBJ1-6	TRBD1	TRBV6-4	NA	CASSERQGVSPLHF	TGTGCCAGCAGTGAGAGGCAGGGGGTCTCACCCCTCCACTTT
TRBJ1-2	TRBD1	TRBV29-1	NA	CSVTGTNYGYTF	TGCAGCGTGACAGGGACGAACTATGGCTACACCTTC
TRBJ2-3	NA	TRBV27	NA	CASSLARGFSADTQYF	TGTGCCAGCAGTTTAGCCCGCGGGTTTAGCGCAGATACGCAGTATTTT
TRBJ2-1	TRBD2	TRBV11-2	NA	CASSLVLADNEQFF	TGTGCCAGCAGCTTAGTCCTAGCGGACAATGAGCAGTTCTTC
TRBJ2-1	TRBD2	TRBV5-1	NA	CASSRPWIGAGGTDEQFF	TGCGCCAGCAGCCGCCCATGGATTGGGGCGGGGGGGACCGATGAGCAGTTCTTC
TRBJ1-2	TRBD1	TRBV18	NA	CASSLGQDYGYTF	TGTGCCAGCTCACTAGGACAGGACTATGGCTACACCTTC
TRBJ1-1	TRBD1	TRBV28	NA	CASSLSGGPSRAFF	TGTGCCAGCAGTTTATCAGGGGGACCCTCGAGGGCTTTCTTT